This entry concerns a single T cell receptor (beta chain). One end of the junction fails to match germline, which may point to a read error. CDR3 length equals 15 residues. CDR1 is MRHNA, CDR2 SNTAGT, per germline. The data originate from a study of blood T cell repertoires in COVID-19. Turning to the study itself: The cDNA or gDNA used as material had been derived from T cells, B-cell-depleted T cells, or PBMCs.

In the original analysis: Reference gene primer amplification in the assay estimated nucleated cell counts. The method was immunoSEQ multiplex PCR; TCRdb's version includes in-frame clones alone and lacks a portion of them. D and trimming come from the DNA, and the V and J calls and clone size come from that table. Here the sample spans around 300,000 clones, 80% to 95% being singletons. Seattle patients were enrolled while actively infected and followed longitudinally. The V call is TRBV6-4, the J call TRBJ2-3; 9 bases align to TRBD2. This receptor was identified in a woman aged 25 to 39 with COVID-19, enrolled during active disease. Specimen: peripheral blood. The CDR3 bases are TGTGCCAGCAGTGAATTAGGGACTAGCAAAGATACGCAGTATTTT. This sequence encodes CASSELGTSKDTQYF.